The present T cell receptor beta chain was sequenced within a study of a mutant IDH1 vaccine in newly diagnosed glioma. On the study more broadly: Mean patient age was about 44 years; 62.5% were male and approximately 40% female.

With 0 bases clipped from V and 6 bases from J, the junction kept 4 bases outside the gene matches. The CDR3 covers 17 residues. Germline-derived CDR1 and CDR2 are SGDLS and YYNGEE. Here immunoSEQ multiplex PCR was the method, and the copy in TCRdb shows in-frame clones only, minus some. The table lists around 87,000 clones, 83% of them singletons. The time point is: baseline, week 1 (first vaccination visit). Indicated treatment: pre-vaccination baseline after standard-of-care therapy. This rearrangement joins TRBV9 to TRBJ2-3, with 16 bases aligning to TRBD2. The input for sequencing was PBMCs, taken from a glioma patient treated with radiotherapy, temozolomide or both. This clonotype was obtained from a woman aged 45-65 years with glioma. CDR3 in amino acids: CASSVEGLAGGLDTQYF. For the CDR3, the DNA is TGTGCCAGCAGCGTAGAGGGACTAGCGGGGGGGCTGGATACGCAGTATTTT.